A single sample is the source of the 5 T cell receptor beta chains below, sequenced in a study of T cell repertoires in cytomegalovirus infection (dated by TCRdb to the late 2010s). The sequencer was an Illumina HiSeq 1500. The raw public reads went through TCRdb reprocessing: fastp at Q25, MiXCR clone calling, in-frame beta chains kept. For every CDR3 protein sequence, its rows merge into one entry that carries the most common genes and DNA. Recorded for this sample are over 250,000 distinct CDR3 sequences; around 25% of them occurred a single time. The ten largest clones capture approximately 15% of the sample. Material for sequencing was PBMCs. These receptors all come from a human donor in good health (CMV status not recorded). Some clones in this sample may be carry-over from other donors' samples.

The table lists this clonotype with a few counts. The chain has TRBV5-1 and TRBJ1-4; D gene ambiguous. Germline V lookup: CDR1 SGHRS, CDR2 YFSETQ. Trimming shortened V by 1 base and J by 8 bases, and 9 bases separated the two germline ends. The length of the CDR3 is 13 residues. CDR3 sequence reads: CASSLSPQEKLFF. The CDR3 region has the DNA TGCGCCAGCAGCTTGAGTCCACAGGAAAAACTGTTTTTT.

V is TRBV7-2 and J is TRBJ1-2; D remains unclear. This CDR3 has 12 residues. Germline CDR1 SGHTA, CDR2 FQGNSA. V lost 9 bases, J lost 8 bases, and 16 bases lay in between. CDR3 sequence (DNA): TGTGCCAGTAGCGACCCATTTCACGGCTACACCTTC. Encoded protein: CASSDPFHGYTF.

This clonotype occurred a few times. The chain links TRBV13 to TRBJ1-2, with 10 bases aligning to TRBD1. V lost 3 bases and J lost 3; bases outside the gene matches: 4. The CDR3 runs to 15 residues. The germline CDR1 and CDR2 sequences are PRHDT and FYEKMQ (reference sequence). The CDR3 spells CASSFRTGGYYGYTF. The CDR3 region has the DNA TGTGCCAGCAGCTTCAGGACAGGGGGTTACTATGGCTACACCTTC. The variable domain in full, completed from reference TRBV13 and TRBJ1-2, reads AAGVIQSPRHLIKEKRETATLKCYPIPRHDTVYWYQQGPGQDPQFLISFYEKMQSDKGSIPDRFSAQQFSDYHSELNMSSLELGDSALYFCASSFRTGGYYGYTFGSGTRLTVV.

This clonotype has a handful of counts. The chain uses TRBV7-3 and TRBJ2-1, with TRBD1 matching 11 bases. Trimming removed 5 bases from V and 14 bases from J; junction bases left unmatched: 11. The CDR3 is 14 residues long. CDR1 and CDR2 from the germline V gene are SGHTA and FQGTGA. The CDR3 spells CASSISRDRGIEFF. For the CDR3, the DNA is TGTGCCAGCAGCATATCCCGGGACAGGGGGATTGAGTTCTTC.

This clonotype came up many times. The chain employs TRBV7-2 and TRBJ1-5; maybe TRBD1 (5 bases). This CDR3 region has 15 residues. Germline V gene lookup returns CDR1 SGHTA and CDR2 FQGNSA. V dropped 5 bases and J dropped 0 bases, with 11 bases sitting between them. CDR3 coding DNA: TGTGCCAGCAGCCCCGGGGCATATAGCAATCAGCCCCAGCATTTT. Encoded protein: CASSPGAYSNQPQHF.